These 16 T cell receptor beta chains originate from one sample sequenced in a study of tissue T cells after allogeneic stem cell transplantation. Using immunoSEQ multiplex PCR, the repertoire was profiled, and TCRdb retains in-frame clones only, with some absent. The top ten hold about 0.7% of the sample, which has more than 45,000 clones, approximately 73% seen once. Material for sequencing was sorted cells pooled from one or two spleens. These receptors all stem from a pool of C57BL/6 mice in good health.

Turning to this clone: Mouse names are used for the genes. The read halts 1 residue ahead of the CDR3 end, with the missing end drawn from the germline J gene. This rearrangement joins TRBV4 to TRBJ2-3, with 9 bases matching TRBD2. Germline V gene sequence: CDR1 LGHDT, CDR2 YNNKQL (reference sequence). The junction had 5 bases not matched to a gene; V was cut back by 4 bases and J by 0 bases. The CDR3 has 16 amino acids. The CDR3 protein is CASSSRTGASAETLYF. Partial CDR3 DNA: TGTGCCAGCAGCTCCCGGACTGGGGCTAGTGCAGAAACGCTGTAT.

As concerns this clone: Gene names refer to mouse genes. The read halts 1 residue ahead of the CDR3 end, with the missing end drawn from the germline J gene. This rearrangement joins TRBV13-2 to TRBJ1-3; D might be TRBD1 (6 bases). Trimming shortened V by 5 bases and J by 0 bases, and 12 bases separated the two germline ends. The CDR3 loop spans 15 amino acids. The germline V gene has CDR1 NNHNN and CDR2 SYGAGS (reference sequence). CDR3 region: CASGPGTTSGNTLYF. The sequenced CDR3 bases are TGTGCCAGCGGACCCGGGACAACTTCTGGAAATACGCTCTAT.

Worth noting for this clone: The gene names here belong to mouse. The observed sequence ends 1 residue before the CDR3 terminus, with the missing tail filled in from the germline J gene. J is TRBJ1-1 and V is TRBV13-1, with 7 positions matching TRBD1. The CDR3 runs to 14 residues. V trimming: 2 bases; J trimming: 3 bases; junction bases outside the gene matches: 4. Germline V gene sequence: CDR1 NSHNY, CDR2 SYGAGN. The CDR3 is CASSDQGEDTEVFF. Partial CDR3 DNA: TGTGCCAGCAGTGACCAGGGGGAGGACACAGAAGTCTTC.

Comments on this clone: Genes and germline are mouse. The sequenced fragment ends 1 residue before the CDR3 boundary, so the rest is inferred from the germline J gene. The chain employs TRBV13-2 and TRBJ1-1, with D hard to call. The germline V and J ends were trimmed by 0 bases and 1 base, with 7 bases remaining between them. This CDR3 is built from 14 residues. The germline gives CDR1 NNHNN, CDR2 SYGAGS (reference sequence). The CDR3 reads CASGDAPGNTEVFF. The CDR3 bases that were read are TGTGCCAGCGGTGATGCTCCAGGGAACACAGAAGTCTTC.

In regard to this clone: Gene names are the mouse ones. Read coverage stops 1 residue before the CDR3 terminus; the germline J gene supplies the remainder. The chain carries TRBV15 and TRBJ1-4; 7 positions match TRBD1. Per the germline V gene, CDR1 is SGHND and CDR2 is FRSKSL. The ends lost 6 bases at V and 4 bases at J; junction bases unmatched: 2. CDR3 size: 13 residues. CDR3 DNA (partial): TGTGCCAGCAGGGGACAGCACAACGAAAGATTATTT. Translating it yields CASRGQHNERLF. The whole CDR3 region reads CASRGQHNERLFF. Filled out from reference TRBV15 and TRBJ1-4, the complete variable domain reads DAGVTQTPRHEVAEKGQTIILKCEPVSGHNDLFWYRQTKIQGLELLSYFRSKSLMEDGGAFKDRFKAEMLNSSFSTLKIQPTEPKDSAVYLCASRGQHNERLFFGHGTKLSVL.

This clone was counted only a few times. Mouse gene names apply. The CDR3 end lies 1 residue beyond the end of the read and is filled in from the germline J gene. The chain has TRBV12-1 and TRBJ2-7; 10 bases align to TRBD2. V dropped 4 bases and J dropped 4; count of bases not matched to a gene: 6. The germline V gene encodes CDR1 SGHSN and CDR2 HYEKVE. This CDR3 has 14 amino acids. The sequenced CDR3 bases are TGTGCCAGCTCCAATCGACTGGGGGGATATGAACAGTAC. It codes for CASSNRLGGYEQY. The full-length CDR3 reads as CASSNRLGGYEQYF.

As regards this clone: Gene labels here are mouse ones. The sequenced fragment ends 1 residue before the CDR3 boundary, so the rest is inferred from the germline J gene. The chain is built from TRBV17 and TRBJ2-3; no firm D call. The V and J ends lost 2 bases and 3 bases respectively, with 9 bases between them. Germline-derived CDR1 and CDR2 are MNHDT and YYDKIL. The CDR3 is made up of 14 amino acids. The CDR3 loop reads CASSRKGGAETLYF. CDR3 DNA, as far as it was read: TGTGCTAGCAGTAGAAAGGGTGGGGCAGAAACGCTGTAT.

Comment on this clone: The listed genes are named as in mouse. With the read ending 1 residue before the CDR3 end, the germline J gene is used to fill in that end. The V gene is TRBV2, the J gene TRBJ2-1; D ambiguous. The CDR3 runs 12 residues. V was cut by 4 bases and J by 2 bases, with 3 bases left in between. Germline V gives CDR1 LGHNA, CDR2 YSYQKL. The sequenced CDR3 bases are TGTGCCAGCAGCCCCGACTATGCTGAGCAGTTC. Amino acids: CASSPDYAEQF. The whole CDR3 sequence is CASSPDYAEQFF.

On this clone itself: One junction end disagrees with the germline gene, perhaps due to a read error. The gene names here belong to mouse. The read ends 1 residue early relative to the CDR3; the germline J gene fills the gap. The chain uses TRBV13-2 and TRBJ1-1; possibly TRBD1 for D (5 bases). This CDR3 has 14 amino acids. CDR1 is NNHNN, CDR2 SYGAGS, per germline (reference sequence). The CDR3 reads CASGDGGTNTEVFF. The CDR3 DNA, read in part, is TGTGCCAGCGGGGATGGGGGGACAAACACAGAAGTCTTC.

On this clone: All gene names here are mouse names. The read ends 1 residue shy of where the CDR3 ends; the end is completed using the germline J gene. This rearrangement joins TRBV16 to TRBJ2-2; the D gene is possibly TRBD2 (6 bases). The germline V and J ends were trimmed by 7 bases and 0 bases, with 12 bases remaining between them. The CDR3 consists of 15 residues. The germline CDR1 and CDR2 sequences are SGHSA and FRNQAP. The part of the CDR3 DNA that was read is TGTGCAAGCATCCCGACTGGAGCAAACACCGGGCAGCTCTAC. Translating it yields CASIPTGANTGQLY. The whole CDR3 sequence reads CASIPTGANTGQLYF.

Note on this clone: Gene names follow the mouse nomenclature. The read halts 1 residue ahead of the CDR3 end, with the missing end drawn from the germline J gene. The gene calls are TRBV3 and TRBJ2-7, with unresolved D. The CDR3 has 12 amino acids. Germline lookup yields CDR1 SNHLY and CDR2 FYNGKV (reference sequence). V was cut by 5 bases and J by 0 bases, with 5 bases left in between. The CDR3 spells CASSPRSYEQYF. Incomplete CDR3 DNA: TGTGCCAGCAGCCCCCGCTCCTATGAACAGTAC.

About this clone itself: Mouse germline and gene names are used. The part of the CDR3 DNA that was read is TGTGCCAGCAGCTCCGACTGGGGGGGCTGGAACACCTTGTAC. It is translated as CASSSDWGGWNTLY. The CDR3 in full is CASSSDWGGWNTLYF. This sequence joins TRBV3 and TRBJ2-4, with 12 bases that match TRBD2. The CDR3 goes on 1 residue after the read ends, and that part is filled in from the germline J gene. The germline V gene encodes CDR1 SNHLY and CDR2 FYNGKV (reference sequence). With V trimmed by 4 bases and J by 6 bases, 5 bases remained unmatched. The CDR3 totals 15 residues.

This clone was seen once. The genes and germline here are from mouse. The DNA ends 1 residue before the CDR3 does, and the rest of the CDR3 is filled in from the germline J gene. V and J are TRBV15 and TRBJ1-1, with unresolved D. V lost 3 bases, J lost 3 bases, and 5 bases lay in between. Looked up from germline, CDR1 is SGHND and CDR2 is FRSKSL. This CDR3 has 12 residues. The CDR3 DNA, read in part, is TGTGCCAGCAGTTTTCAGGACACAGAAGTCTTC. This codes for CASSFQDTEVF. The whole CDR3 is CASSFQDTEVFF.

Details on this clone: Mouse germline and gene names are used. The read ends 1 residue before the CDR3 terminus; that terminus is restored from the germline J gene. The gene calls are TRBV12-2 and TRBJ2-5; the match to TRBD2 covers 7 bases. V lost 1 base to trimming and J lost 5 bases; unmatched junction nucleotides: 2. The CDR3 sequence is 13 residues long. CDR1 is SGHLS, CDR2 HYDKME, per germline. The sequenced CDR3 bases are TGTGCCAGCTCTCTGGGGGGGTCAGACACCCAGTAC. It specifies CASSLGGSDTQY. The full CDR3 protein reads CASSLGGSDTQYF.

To note about this clone: Germline and genes: mouse. Read coverage stops 1 residue before the CDR3 terminus; the germline J gene supplies the remainder. Other nucleotide sequences from this sample produce the same CDR3. This rearrangement joins TRBV31 to TRBJ2-7; D gene uncertain. The CDR3 has 10 amino acids. The V end lost 0 bases, the J end lost 7 bases, and 4 bases lay between the germline ends. The germline V gene encodes CDR1 GKSSPN and CDR2 SITVG. This CDR3 is CAWSLGEQYF. The DNA read from the CDR3 is TGTGCCTGGAGTCTAGGAGAACAGTAC.

For this clone: The germline and genes are mouse ones. The missing CDR3 end, 1 residue past where the read stops, is filled in from the germline J gene. This chain uses TRBV29 with TRBJ1-1; 7 bases align to TRBD1. CDR3 length equals 16 residues. J was trimmed by 0 bases and V by 5 bases; bases with no gene match: 9. Germline V CDR1 and CDR2: MSHET, SYDVDS. The covered CDR3 bases are TGTGCTAGCAGTCCGACAGGGAGAGGAGCAAACACAGAAGTCTTC. This sequence encodes CASSPTGRGANTEVF. The whole CDR3 reads CASSPTGRGANTEVFF.